This T cell receptor (beta chain) was sequenced during a study of blood T cells in healthy people across ages. With V trimmed by 0 bases and J by 6 bases, 10 bases remained unmatched. The CDR3 spans 15 residues. The germline CDR1 and CDR2 sequences are DFQATT and SNEGSKA (reference sequence). This clonotype has more than one count but fewer than ten. Next came a second PCR, run for about 7 to 12 cycles, which used a sample-barcoded 5' primer along with a J-beta primer mix. TCRdb processed the 5' RACE reads anew with MiXCR; each CDR3 protein has one entry. The sample has some 710,000 distinct CDR3 sequences, 20% to 25% seen once.

The gene calls are TRBV20-1 and TRBJ2-5; 7 bases are shared with TRBD2. The origin of this receptor is a man between 65 and 85 years old in good health. The sequenced material came from blood. The CDR3 sequence: CSARDPGLESQTQYF. CDR3 DNA sequence: TGCAGTGCTAGAGATCCTGGACTAGAGTCCCAGACCCAGTACTTC.